Listed here are 8 T cell receptor beta chains from one sample, sequenced in a study of CD8 T cells in ankylosing spondylitis. General observations from the study: Ankylosing spondylitis blood seemed to carry a telltale TCR beta motif made of several highly homologous variants.

Their antigens remain unidentified. TCRdb re-called the 5' RACE reads through MiXCR, storing one row per CDR3 protein. Of about 540,000 distinct CDR3 sequences in the sample, 9.5% to 15% were seen once. The sample was blood, either unsorted or a sorted T cell fraction (not recorded which). These receptors all stem from a male donor with ankylosing spondylitis.

V gene TRBV3-1 combines with J gene TRBJ2-2, with 9 nucleotides matching TRBD2. CDR1 is LGHDT and CDR2 is YNNKEL in the germline V gene (reference sequence). CDR3 size: 15 residues. The junction had 2 bases not matched to a gene; V was cut back by 3 bases and J by 3 bases. The CDR3 nucleotides are TGTGCCAGCAGCCAGAGACTAGCGGACACCGGGGAGCTGTTTTTT. Translated: CASSQRLADTGELFF.

The chain has TRBV15 and TRBJ2-1, with 8 bases matching TRBD2. In germline, CDR1 is LNHNV, CDR2 YYDKDF (reference sequence). The ends lost 3 bases at V and 5 bases at J; junction bases unmatched: 12. The CDR3 is 17 residues long. CDR3 residues: CATSSPPGLGQNNEQFF. The CDR3, as DNA: TGTGCCACCAGCAGTCCCCCGGGACTAGGCCAGAACAATGAGCAGTTCTTC.

This rearrangement joins TRBV7-8 to TRBJ2-5, with TRBD2 identical over 12 bases. The V and J ends lost 8 bases and 0 bases, in that order; junction bases with no gene match: 7. Germline CDR1 and CDR2: SGHVS and FQNEAQ. The CDR3 contains 16 residues. The CDR3 loop is CASSFGTSGYQETQYF. The CDR3 bases are TGTGCCAGCTCCTTTGGGACTAGCGGGTACCAAGAGACCCAGTACTTC.

This clonotype was picked up a small number of times. The chain is built from TRBV5-1 and TRBJ2-3; 7 bases line up with TRBD1. CDR3 size: 18 residues. Trimming at V came to 4 bases and at J to 1 base, leaving 15 bases not matched to a gene. Germline lookup yields CDR1 SGHRS and CDR2 YFSETQ. This CDR3 reads CASSTGRGRMEGTDTQYF. The CDR3, as DNA: TGCGCCAGCAGCACCGGAAGGGGGCGGATGGAAGGCACAGATACGCAGTATTTT.

This clonotype appeared a few times. The J gene is TRBJ2-5, the V gene TRBV20-1; D tentatively reads TRBD1 or TRBD2 (5 bases each). V lost 4 bases to trimming and J lost 4 bases, with 10 bases between them. Germline CDR1 reads DFQATT; CDR2 reads SNEGSKA (reference sequence). The CDR3 is made up of 12 amino acids. The CDR3 coding sequence is TGCAGTGCTAACGGGGCGAGAGAGACCCAGTACTTC. Translation: CSANGARETQYF.

This clonotype appeared a few times. V and J are TRBV5-1 and TRBJ2-7; 7 bases map to TRBD1. Germline V gene data show CDR1 as SGHRS and CDR2 as YFSETQ. V lost 3 bases to trimming and J lost 5 bases; unmatched junction nucleotides: 5. The CDR3 is 13 amino acids. CDR3 sequence reads: CASSWDSTNEQYF. CDR3 DNA sequence: TGCGCCAGCAGCTGGGACAGCACGAACGAGCAGTACTTC. The full variable domain, completed using reference TRBV5-1 and TRBJ2-7, is KAGVTQTPRYLIKTRGQQVTLSCSPISGHRSVSWYQQTPGQGLQFLFEYFSETQRNKGNFPGRFSGRQFSNSRSEMNVSTLELGDSALYLCASSWDSTNEQYFGPGTRLTVT.

The chain recombines TRBV7-9 with TRBJ2-3; 13 bases map to TRBD2. This CDR3 is built from 17 residues. The V segment lost 5 bases and the J segment 3 bases; nucleotides outside the gene matches: 8. CDR1 SEHNR and CDR2 FQNEAQ come from the germline V gene (reference sequence). In DNA, the CDR3 is TGTGCCAGCAGCCGAGGACTAGCGGGAGCGGGGACAGATACGCAGTATTTT. This translates into CASSRGLAGAGTDTQYF.

The chain combines TRBV20-1 with TRBJ2-7; weak D call: TRBD1 (5 bases). Trimming shortened V by 4 bases and J by 3 bases, and 19 bases separated the two germline ends. The CDR3 is made up of 15 amino acids. Germline V gene sequence: CDR1 DFQATT, CDR2 SNEGSKA (reference sequence). CDR3 nucleotides: TGCAGTGCTAATCTGAACAGGAAGGGTTACTACGAGCAGTACGTC. Amino acids: CSANLNRKGYYEQYV.